Each of the 14 T cell receptor beta chains below was sequenced from the same sample in a study of vaccination and CD4 T cells after COVID-19. The Oncomine TCR Beta short-read assay sequenced DNA from cultured CD4+ T cells. TCRdb re-called the PCR reads with MiXCR, one entry per CDR3 protein. The table shows about 10,000 distinct CDR3 sequences, with around a quarter occurring only once. Noted treatment: 10-day PBMC culture with coronavirus spike peptide pools or control peptides (ViraFEST assay). Their target antigens are unknown. The specimen comprised CD4+ T cells from blood, cultured in vitro, sampled before SARS-CoV-2 vaccination. The receptors were gathered from a human donor who received a COVID-19 vaccine.

The V gene is TRBV19, the J gene TRBJ1-1; D is ambiguous. Per the germline V gene, CDR1 is LNHDA and CDR2 is SQIVND (reference sequence). The CDR3 totals 15 residues. Trimming cost V 6 bases and J 4 bases, with 18 bases left between them. CDR3 region: CASSPMRGGSTEAFF. Here the CDR3 DNA reads TGTGCCAGTAGCCCTATGCGGGGTGGAAGCACTGAAGCTTTCTTT.

The chain recombines TRBV12-2 with TRBJ2-1; the table calls TRBD1, which could not be checked here. The DNA end is a closer match to TRBJ2-7, so the J assignment may be wrong. TRBV12-2 corresponds to a pseudogene. The CDR3 runs to 15 residues. DNA for the CDR3: TGTGCAAGTCCCCCACCCCAACAGGGGGCTTGGGAGCAGTACTTC. It encodes CASPPPQQGAWEQYF.

This clonotype was counted a few times. The rearrangement links TRBV6-1 to TRBJ1-5; D unclear. The germline V and J ends were trimmed by 6 bases and 4 bases, with 16 bases remaining between them. CDR1 and CDR2 (germline): MNHNS, SASEGT. CDR3 length: 15 residues. The DNA for the CDR3 is TGTGCCAGCAGCCTACAGCAGATGGGTAATCAGCCCCAGCATTTT. Translation gives CASSLQQMGNQPQHF.

Of note for this clonotype: A read error may produce the germline difference seen at one junction end. For the CDR3, the DNA is TGTGTCACCAGTGATGACGGCAGGACTAGCGGACGTTCTATAAACGAGCAGTACTTC. Translated, it gives CVTSDDGRTSGRSINEQYF. The gene calls are TRBV24-1 and TRBJ2-7; 10 bases map to TRBD2. Germline values: CDR1 KGHDR, CDR2 SFDVKD. This CDR3 is built from 19 residues.

V is TRBV23-1 and J is TRBJ1-2; D not certain. TRBV23-1 is an ORF; its function is uncertain. With 4 bases removed from V and 1 base from J, the gap between germline ends came to 7 bases. CDR3 length: 13 amino acids. The CDR3 nucleotides are TGCGCCAGCAGTCCCGCGGTTAACTATGGCTACACCTTC. It translates to CASSPAVNYGYTF.

This clonotype was observed a handful of times. This chain connects TRBV6-5 to TRBJ1-1; weak D call: TRBD1 (5 bases). This CDR3 is 15 amino acids long. Trimming took 2 bases from V and 5 from J, leaving 15 bases between them. Germline CDR1 is MNHEY and CDR2 is SVGAGI. Here the CDR3 DNA reads TGTGCCAGCAGTTACGACCCCCCGGGGGGTACTGAAGCTTTCTTT. Translation: CASSYDPPGGTEAFF.

J is TRBJ2-5 and V is TRBV20-1, with TRBD1 matching 9 bases. CDR1 is DFQATT and CDR2 is SNEGSKA in the germline V gene (reference sequence). This CDR3 spans 12 amino acids. J lost 8 bases, V lost 6 bases, and 7 bases had no gene match. The DNA of the CDR3 is TGCAGTGCCCCCGGGACAGGGCGTACCCAGTACTTC. Translated: CSAPGTGRTQYF.

This clonotype has more than one count but fewer than ten. The rearrangement joins TRBV7-2 to TRBJ1-1, with D perhaps matching TRBD1 (6 bases). CDR1 SGHTA and CDR2 FQGNSA come from the germline V gene. The CDR3 loop spans 15 amino acids. V shed 3 bases and J shed 3 bases, with 14 bases lying between them. The CDR3 spells CASSFDTGTDTEAFF. The CDR3 coding sequence is TGTGCCAGCAGCTTTGACACAGGGACGGACACTGAAGCTTTCTTT.

The V and J genes are TRBV24-1 and TRBJ2-2, with unresolved D. Trimming took 9 bases from V and 2 from J, leaving 3 bases between them. CDR3 length: 11 amino acids. In germline, CDR1 is KGHDR, CDR2 SFDVKD. The CDR3 spells CATQNTGELFF. The CDR3 DNA follows: TGTGCCACCCAAAACACCGGGGAGCTGTTTTTT.

On this clonotype itself: One end of the junction is discordant with germline, which a read error may explain. V is TRBV10-1 and J is TRBJ2-2; D is perhaps TRBD1 or TRBD2 (5 bases each). Germline V lookup: CDR1 WNHNN, CDR2 SYGVQD (reference sequence). The CDR3 totals 15 residues. In nucleotides, the CDR3 is TGCACCAGCAGTGAATCGGGGCGCCAGGGTGTGGAGCTGTTTTTT. It yields the protein CTSSESGRQGVELFF.

The rearrangement links TRBV6-1 to TRBJ2-7, with 9 nucleotides matching TRBD1. Germline V gives CDR1 MNHNS, CDR2 SASEGT. V was clipped by 4 bases and J by 4 bases; unmatched bases: 2. The CDR3 sequence is 13 residues long. The CDR3: CASSGTGDYEQYF. The CDR3 bases are TGTGCCAGCAGTGGGACAGGGGATTACGAGCAGTACTTC.

This clonotype is judged medium-sized. The genes are TRBV6-1 and TRBJ1-2, with 8 bases matching TRBD1. Germline V CDR1 and CDR2: MNHNS, SASEGT. The V and J ends lost 6 bases and 3 bases, in that order; junction bases with no gene match: 3. CDR3 length equals 13 residues. The chain's CDR3 is CASSPGQDYGYTF. The CDR3 bases are TGTGCCAGCAGCCCGGGACAGGACTATGGCTACACCTTC.

This clonotype was counted only a few times. This rearrangement joins TRBV7-2 to TRBJ2-7; 14 positions agree with TRBD2. CDR1 SGHTA and CDR2 FQGNSA come from the germline V gene. This CDR3 comprises 16 residues. The V segment lost 5 bases and the J segment 6 bases; nucleotides outside the gene matches: 9. CDR3 residues: CASSPPGLAGGSEQYF. In DNA form, the CDR3 reads TGTGCCAGCAGCCCCCCAGGACTAGCGGGGGGCTCCGAGCAGTACTTC. The entire variable domain, with the rest obtained from reference TRBV7-2 and TRBJ2-7, is as follows: GAGVSQSPSNKVTEKGKDVELRCDPISGHTALYWYRQSLGQGLEFLIYFQGNSAPDKSGLPSDRFSAERTGGSVSTLTIQRTQQEDSAVYLCASSPPGLAGGSEQYFGPGTRLTVT.

The chain carries TRBV29-1 and TRBJ2-7; the D call may be TRBD1 or TRBD2 (7 bases each). Trimming stripped 6 bases from V and 4 bases from J, with 10 bases between. CDR3 length: 11 amino acids. In germline, CDR1 is SQVTM, CDR2 ANQGSEA. The CDR3 nucleotides are TGCAGCGTAGCGGGACAGTACGAGCAGTACTTC. Translation gives CSVAGQYEQYF.